This T cell receptor (beta chain) comes out of a study of T cells expressing NK-cell markers. Study background: In sorted CD3+CD56+NKG2C+, CD3+CD56+NKG2C- and CD3+CD56-NKG2C+ T cells, TCR beta repertoires were obtained.

To note about this clonotype: Its antigen is unknown.

Study observations and caveats: NKG2C+ dominant clonotypes from several donors made up roughly 1.0-7.0% of CD8+ T cells.

Germline assignment: CDR1 SQVTM and CDR2 ANQGSEA. There are 13 residues in the CDR3. TCRdb re-called the 5' RACE reads and catalogs CDR3 proteins one per entry, DNA excluded. The repertoire table contains some 450,000 distinct CDR3 sequences. V usage is TRBV29-1 and J usage is TRBJ2-1; TCRdb returns TRBD2, unconfirmable since there is no DNA. This sequence originates from a woman aged 18-70 years in good health. Sequenced: blood T cells: a sorted CD56 or NKG2C T cell subset, CD4+ or CD8+ T cells, or bulk PBMC T cells (not recorded which). The chain's CDR3 is CSVAAGGYNEQFF.